A single sample gave rise to the 27 T cell receptor beta chains below, sequenced in a study of shared clonotypes between healthy human individuals (dated by TCRdb to about 2020). Receptor libraries were prepared by the immunoSEQ multiplex PCR assay. In its TCRdb copy, this immuneACCESS table keeps in-frame sequences only and misses some clones. Where compared with another copy, unresolved V genes explain less than half of these, and the others have no known cause. This sample holds under 850,000 clones; about two thirds were observed only once. The ten top clones hold under 2% of the sample. The sample consisted of memory CD4+ T cells sorted from blood. This sample's cell subset or site label indicates: CD45RA-negative fraction. Receptors were obtained from a woman in her 30s in good health.

This clone has more than one count but fewer than ten. CDR3 DNA sequence: TGTGCCAGCAGCGTTGGGGGGGACTCCTACAATGAGCAGTTCTTC. This codes for CASSVGGDSYNEQFF. The chain employs TRBV9 and TRBJ2-1, with 7 bases identical to TRBD2. CDR1 SGDLS and CDR2 YYNGEE come from the germline V gene. The V gene end was trimmed by 2 bases and the J gene end by 0 bases; junction bases not matched to a gene: 2. The CDR3 totals 15 residues.

Here the CDR3 reads CASTSTPGSLRAEAFF. DNA of the CDR3: TGTGCCAGTACCTCCACCCCGGGCTCCCTAAGAGCTGAAGCTTTCTTT. The V gene is TRBV19, the J gene TRBJ1-1; D gene uncertain. The CDR3 totals 16 residues. Trimming removed 7 bases from V and 6 bases from J, with 24 bases in between. Germline CDR1 LNHDA, CDR2 SQIVND (reference sequence). Together with reference TRBV19 and TRBJ1-1, the CDR3 gives the full variable domain: DGGITQSPKYLFRKEGQNVTLSCEQNLNHDAMYWYRQDPGQGLRLIYYSQIVNDFQKGDIAEGYSVSREKKESFPLTVTSAQKNPTAFYLCASTSTPGSLRAEAFFGQGTRLTVV.

The chain joins TRBV5-1 to TRBJ2-1; TRBD2 agrees at 11 bases. The CDR3 is 15 amino acids. Germline values: CDR1 SGHRS, CDR2 YFSETQ. J lost 9 bases, V lost 6 bases, and 11 bases had no gene match. The CDR3 is CASISGTSGGSEQFF. The CDR3 nucleotides read TGCGCCAGCATTTCGGGGACTAGCGGAGGGTCTGAGCAGTTCTTC.

This clone has only one observation. The chain carries TRBV7-2 and TRBJ2-5; D is possibly TRBD2 (6 bases). Between the trimmed V and J ends, which lost 5 bases and 2 bases, there was a span of 12 bases. Germline loops: CDR1 SGHTA, CDR2 FQGNSA. The CDR3 is made up of 14 amino acids. The CDR3 protein is CASSPIAVQETQYF. Here the CDR3 DNA reads TGTGCCAGCAGCCCCATAGCGGTTCAAGAGACCCAGTACTTC.

In this sample, this clone turned up once. The V call is TRBV21-1, the J call TRBJ1-1. TRBV21-1 is classified as a pseudogene. This CDR3 has 13 amino acids. CDR3 loop: CASTRTADTEAFF. The CDR3, as DNA: TGTGCCAGCACCCGAACCGCGGACACTGAAGCTTTCTTT.

This rearrangement joins TRBV5-5 to TRBJ1-1; TRBD1 might be the D (6 bases). Germline values: CDR1 SGHKS, CDR2 YYEKEE (reference sequence). The V end was cut by 8 bases, the J end by 4 bases, with 24 bases between. CDR3 length: 16 amino acids. CDR3 in amino acids: CASFRTGGAGGTEAFF. The CDR3 nucleotides read TGTGCCAGTTTTCGGACGGGGGGCGCAGGAGGCACTGAAGCTTTCTTT.

The chain is built from TRBV25-1 and TRBJ2-2, with unresolved D. CDR3 size: 16 residues. Germline-derived CDR1 and CDR2 are MGHDK and SYGVNS. V was trimmed by 4 bases and J by 6 bases, leaving 18 bases between them. CDR3 sequence (DNA): TGTGCCAGCAGTGGGAAACAGAGAATTGCTCCCGGGGAGCTGTTTTTT. It encodes CASSGKQRIAPGELFF.

The chain carries TRBV29-1 and TRBJ1-2; possible D gene TRBD1, 5 bases. The CDR3 is 13 residues long. Trimming pared 8 bases from V and 4 bases from J, leaving 17 bases between. Per the germline V gene, CDR1 is SQVTM and CDR2 is ANQGSEA. The CDR3: CSIPGLPSYGYTF. The CDR3 DNA is TGCAGCATACCGGGACTTCCATCCTATGGCTACACCTTC.

The J gene is TRBJ1-1, the V gene TRBV11-3, with D unresolved. In germline, CDR1 is SGHNT, CDR2 YENEEA. V was cut by 5 bases and J by 2 bases, with 9 bases left in between. CDR3 length: 13 amino acids. CDR3: CASSQGPNTEAFF. The CDR3 nucleotides read TGTGCCAGCAGCCAAGGGCCCAACACTGAAGCTTTCTTT.

The chain couples TRBV27 to TRBJ2-1; TRBD2 matches 9 bases. This CDR3 is built from 15 residues. CDR1 is MNHEY and CDR2 is SMNVEV in the germline V gene (reference sequence). V was pared by 3 bases and J by 3 bases, with 3 bases of the junction left unmatched. The CDR3 DNA is TGTGCCAGCAGTTTGATGACTAGCGGCTACAATGAGCAGTTCTTC. This encodes CASSLMTSGYNEQFF.

This chain joins TRBV5-1 and TRBJ2-1; 14 bases fit TRBD2. CDR3 length equals 17 residues. V shed 1 base, J shed 8 bases, and the junction held 8 bases outside the gene matches. The germline V gene has CDR1 SGHRS and CDR2 YFSETQ. CDR3: CASSLFGTSGSGDEQFF. CDR3 sequence (DNA): TGCGCCAGCAGCTTGTTCGGGACTAGCGGGAGCGGGGATGAGCAGTTCTTC.

The CDR3 reads CASSLQREETQYF. CDR3 in DNA: TGCGCCAGCAGCTTACAGCGGGAAGAGACCCAGTACTTC. This chain uses TRBV5-1 with TRBJ2-5; TRBD2 is a possible D gene (6 bases). This CDR3 spans 13 amino acids. The V end lost 2 bases, the J end lost 3 bases, and 8 bases lay between the germline ends. Germline-derived CDR1 and CDR2 are SGHRS and YFSETQ. The variable domain in full, with the rest retrieved from reference TRBV5-1 and TRBJ2-5, is KAGVTQTPRYLIKTRGQQVTLSCSPISGHRSVSWYQQTPGQGLQFLFEYFSETQRNKGNFPGRFSGRQFSNSRSEMNVSTLELGDSALYLCASSLQREETQYFGPGTRLLVL.

This clone appeared a few times. Here the CDR3 reads CASSQGRLAAYNEQFF. Written as DNA, the CDR3 is TGCGCCAGCAGCCAAGGGCGACTAGCGGCTTACAATGAGCAGTTCTTC. The rearrangement links TRBV4-1 to TRBJ2-1; 9 nucleotides agree with TRBD2. CDR3 length: 16 amino acids. The junction had 5 bases not matched to a gene; V was cut back by 1 base and J by 4 bases. Germline loops: CDR1 MGHRA, CDR2 YSYEKL.

The chain combines TRBV30 with TRBJ2-3, with 12 nucleotides matching TRBD2. The CDR3 runs 15 residues. The trim removed 5 bases at V and 5 bases at J, leaving 8 bases unmatched. Germline-derived CDR1 and CDR2 are GTSNPN and SVGIG (reference sequence). The CDR3 bases are TGTGCCTGGGTCGCTTCTAGCGGGAGGGGAGATACGCAGTATTTT. Translation: CAWVASSGRGDTQYF.

This chain connects TRBV27 to TRBJ2-7, with 7 bases lining up with TRBD2. Germline-derived CDR1 and CDR2 are MNHEY and SMNVEV (reference sequence). CDR3 size: 15 residues. V was pared by 4 bases and J by 0 bases, with 6 bases of the junction left unmatched. CDR3: CASSSSGIHSYEQYF. As DNA, the CDR3 is TGTGCCAGCAGTTCAAGCGGGATACACTCCTACGAGCAGTACTTC.

This chain joins TRBV19 and TRBJ2-3; TRBD2 aligns across 11 bases. The CDR3 consists of 16 residues. The V gene's germline CDR1 is LNHDA and CDR2 SQIVND (reference sequence). The junction had 7 bases not matched to a gene; V was cut back by 4 bases and J by 4 bases. The CDR3 DNA reads as TGTGCCAGTAGTAGTGGGACTAGCGGCGTCGCAGATACGCAGTATTTT. This encodes CASSSGTSGVADTQYF.

The chain couples TRBV4-2 to TRBJ2-1; the D is unclear. V was trimmed by 0 bases and J by 6 bases, leaving 9 bases between them. This CDR3 is built from 14 residues. CDR1 is LGHNA, CDR2 YNFKEQ, per germline. The CDR3 loop reads CASSQDLLVNEQFF. CDR3 nucleotide sequence: TGTGCCAGCAGCCAAGATCTATTAGTCAATGAGCAGTTCTTC.

The chain links TRBV30 to TRBJ1-1; D is undetermined. Trimming left V 2 bases short and J 0 bases short, with 10 bases between. Germline V CDR1 and CDR2: GTSNPN, SVGIG (reference sequence). This CDR3 has 14 amino acids. In DNA form, the CDR3 reads TGTGCCTGGAGTCAGAGGAACTTGAACACTGAAGCTTTCTTT. Translation: CAWSQRNLNTEAFF.

With regard to this clone: Other DNA sequences in this sample translate to the same CDR3. V is TRBV10-1 and J is TRBJ2-5; D is uncertain. This CDR3 has 12 amino acids. The germline V gene has CDR1 WNHNN and CDR2 SYGVQD (reference sequence). With 3 bases removed from V and 4 bases from J, the gap between germline ends came to 6 bases. The CDR3 bases are TGCGCCAGCAGTGATTCGGGAGAGACCCAGTACTTC. Amino acids: CASSDSGETQYF.

The CDR3 DNA reads TGTGCTAGTGGTTTGAGATCCGACAGGGGCACTGAAGCTTTCTTT. This sequence encodes CASGLRSDRGTEAFF. V gene TRBV12-5 combines with J gene TRBJ1-1, with 8 bases fitting TRBD1. After removal of 2 bases from V and 4 bases from J, the junction contained 6 bases not matched to a gene. Germline CDR1 reads LGHNT; CDR2 reads FRNRAP. This CDR3 is built from 15 residues. Complete variable domain (other parts from reference TRBV12-5 and TRBJ1-1): DARVTQTPRHKVTEMGQEVTMRCQPILGHNTVFWYRQTMMQGLELLAYFRNRAPLDDSGMPKDRFSAEMPDATLATLKIQPSEPRDSAVYFCASGLRSDRGTEAFFGQGTRLTVV.

The CDR3 DNA follows: TGTGCCAGCAGCTTAGGTCATCAGGGTTCTCAGCCCCAGCATTTT. It is translated as CASSLGHQGSQPQHF. The chain links TRBV7-8 to TRBJ1-5, with a weak D call TRBD1 (5 bases). This CDR3 spans 15 amino acids. The V and J ends lost 1 base and 6 bases respectively, with 13 bases between them. The germline V gene encodes CDR1 SGHVS and CDR2 FQNEAQ.

The chain carries TRBV2 and TRBJ1-4; D is ambiguous. Germline V gene sequence: CDR1 SNHLY, CDR2 FYNNEI. Trimming pared 4 bases from V and 4 bases from J, leaving 10 bases between. This CDR3 region has 14 residues. The CDR3 bases are TGTGCCAGCAGTGGAGTGGGAAATAATGAAAAACTGTTTTTT. This sequence encodes CASSGVGNNEKLFF.

V and J are TRBV6-6 and TRBJ2-2; D perhaps matches TRBD1 (6 bases). Germline lookup yields CDR1 MNHNY and CDR2 SVGAGI (reference sequence). V lost 7 bases and J lost 1, with 10 bases in between. The CDR3 loop spans 14 amino acids. The CDR3 DNA follows: TGTGCCAGCATCTTGACAGGGAACACCGGGGAGCTGTTTTTT. Translating gives CASILTGNTGELFF.

This clone has more than one count but fewer than ten. The chain couples TRBV27 to TRBJ1-1; no definite D call. The germline V gene has CDR1 MNHEY and CDR2 SMNVEV (reference sequence). This CDR3 is built from 17 residues. Trimming took 2 bases from V and 0 from J, leaving 16 bases between them. In DNA, the CDR3 is TGTGCCAGCAGTTTAGGGATTGGTGACAAGTTGAACACTGAAGCTTTCTTT. Residues: CASSLGIGDKLNTEAFF.

This sequence joins TRBV28 and TRBJ2-1; 9 bases are shared with TRBD2. V trimming: 7 bases; J trimming: 5 bases; junction bases outside the gene matches: 6. Germline CDR1 MDHEN, CDR2 SYDVKM. The CDR3 length is 14 residues. The CDR3 DNA follows: TGTGCCAGCATATCTAGCGGGATAAACAATGAGCAGTTCTTC. It is translated as CASISSGINNEQFF.

V gene TRBV6-1 combines with J gene TRBJ1-5, with 7 bases matching TRBD1. The germline V gene has CDR1 MNHNS and CDR2 SASEGT. The CDR3 sequence is 16 residues long. V was clipped by 4 bases and J by 0 bases; unmatched bases: 6. The CDR3 is CASSAQGVFSNQPQHF. In DNA form, the CDR3 reads TGTGCCAGCAGTGCCCAGGGGGTATTTAGCAATCAGCCCCAGCATTTT.

This clone has more than one count but fewer than ten. The same CDR3 is also encoded by other DNA sequences in this sample. This rearrangement joins TRBV5-4 to TRBJ1-5; D gene ambiguous. CDR1 SGHNT and CDR2 YYREEE come from the germline V gene (reference sequence). V shed 0 bases and J shed 4 bases, with 8 bases lying between them. CDR3 length: 14 amino acids. As DNA, the CDR3 is TGTGCCAGCAGCTTGGACCAGAATAATCAGCCCCAGCATTTT. The encoded protein is CASSLDQNNQPQHF.